This T cell receptor beta chain was sequenced in a study of T-cell reconstitution after alpha-beta-depleted transplantation in children. Study-wide findings and caveats: Reports say that about two months after transplant, the alpha-beta T cells came out of several hundred graft clones that had expanded. Newly generated T cells supplied most T-cell counts and diversity one year post-transplant.

Preparing the TCRbeta library involved the use of unique molecular identifiers. One entry per CDR3 protein, called by TCRdb with MiXCR from the PCR reads. The sample has 350,000 to 500,000 distinct CDR3 sequences; 43% are singletons. Concerning this clonotype itself: Its antigen remains unknown.

Germline CDR1 is ENHRY and CDR2 is SYGVKD. V trimming: 0 bases; J trimming: 7 bases; junction bases outside the gene matches: 5. The CDR3 has 15 amino acids. The receptor was isolated from a girl aged 2-10 years with aplastic anemia, due to receive a stem cell transplant. The sequencing here drew on PBMCs, taken before TCRalphabeta/CD19-depleted stem cell transplant. The rearrangement joins TRBV10-3 to TRBJ2-3, with 9 bases fitting TRBD2. The CDR3: CAISESAGGPYTQYF. DNA of the CDR3: TGTGCCATCAGTGAGTCGGCGGGAGGGCCATATACGCAGTATTTT.